Presented here are 20 T cell receptor beta chains from one specimen sequenced in a study of blood T cell repertoires in COVID-19. TCRdb's table, derived via immunoSEQ multiplex PCR, lists solely in-frame clones and lacks some. The sample gives about 290,000 clones, roughly 91% of which show up once; around 10% is in the top ten. Material: peripheral blood. Receptors originate from a woman in her 30s with COVID-19, enrolled during active disease.

This clone was seen once. The V call is TRBV28, the J call TRBJ1-1; D is undetermined. The germline V and J ends were trimmed by 3 bases and 6 bases, with 11 bases remaining between them. CDR1 is MDHEN and CDR2 is SYDVKM in the germline V gene. The CDR3 runs 13 residues. CDR3 amino acids: CASSFGSTPEAFF. The CDR3 DNA follows: TGTGCCAGCAGTTTTGGGAGTACCCCTGAAGCTTTCTTT.

V is TRBV7-6 and J is TRBJ2-1; 8 bases agree with TRBD2. The V gene end was trimmed by 5 bases and the J gene end by 0 bases; junction bases not matched to a gene: 3. The CDR3 length is 15 residues. The V gene's germline CDR1 is SGHVS and CDR2 FNYEAQ. DNA of the CDR3: TGTGCCAGCAGCGGTACTAGCGGCTCCTACAATGAGCAGTTCTTC. Protein product: CASSGTSGSYNEQFF.

The rearrangement uses TRBV4-1 and TRBJ2-5, with D perhaps TRBD1 (6 bases). The CDR3 spans 16 residues. Trimming removed 1 base from V and 2 bases from J, with 14 bases in between. The germline gives CDR1 MGHRA, CDR2 YSYEKL. The CDR3, as DNA: TGCGCCAGCAGCCAAGTCCGGACAGCCCTGCAAGAGACCCAGTACTTC. Its protein product is CASSQVRTALQETQYF.

This chain connects TRBV30 to TRBJ1-6; no firm D call. The CDR3 is made up of 13 amino acids. The germline V gene encodes CDR1 GTSNPN and CDR2 SVGIG (reference sequence). CDR3 coding DNA: TGTGGATCAGCGGCAGGCTATAATTCACCCCTCCACTTT. Protein product: CGSAAGYNSPLHF.

J is TRBJ1-2 and V is TRBV3-1 (or the pseudogene TRBV3-2); D possibly corresponds to TRBD1 (6 bases). Germline V gene sequence: CDR1 LGHDT, CDR2 YNNKEL (reference sequence). Trimming removed 0 bases from V and 4 bases from J, with 18 bases in between. The CDR3 consists of 17 residues. The CDR3: CASSQDSLGGLGYGYTF. The DNA for the CDR3 is TGTGCCAGCAGCCAAGATTCCCTTGGGGGCTTGGGCTATGGCTACACCTTC.

The genes are TRBV6-6 and TRBJ1-1; possible D gene TRBD1, 6 bases. The CDR3 has 16 amino acids. Germline loops: CDR1 MNHNY, CDR2 SVGAGI (reference sequence). With 0 bases removed from V and 1 base from J, the gap between germline ends came to 12 bases. CDR3 amino acids: CASSYSGGGGNTEAFF. CDR3 in DNA: TGTGCCAGCAGTTACTCAGGGGGGGGAGGGAACACTGAAGCTTTCTTT.

The V and J genes are TRBV14 and TRBJ2-1; perhaps TRBD2 as D (5 bases). Germline V gene lookup returns CDR1 SGHDN and CDR2 FVKESK. This CDR3 region has 13 residues. Trimming took off 4 bases at V and 8 bases at J, with 12 bases between the two ends. CDR3 residues: CASSPLGVDEQFF. The CDR3 nucleotides read TGTGCCAGCAGCCCCCTCGGGGTGGATGAGCAGTTCTTC.

The chain carries TRBV6-5 and TRBJ1-2; possible D gene TRBD1, 6 bases. Germline V gene data show CDR1 as MNHEY and CDR2 as SVGAGI. The CDR3 covers 12 residues. V was cut by 4 bases and J by 5 bases, with 8 bases left in between. CDR3 in DNA: TGTGCCAGCAGTTCCACAGGGTATGGCTACACCTTC. This sequence encodes CASSSTGYGYTF.

This chain joins TRBV5-6 and TRBJ1-1; 8 bases are shared with TRBD1. J was trimmed by 3 bases and V by 1 base; bases with no gene match: 8. The germline V gene encodes CDR1 SGHDT and CDR2 YYEEEE. This CDR3 is 16 amino acids long. The CDR3 region has the DNA TGTGCCAGCAGCTTGCGACAGGGGAAGGGGTACACTGAAGCTTTCTTT. It codes for CASSLRQGKGYTEAFF.

This clone was detected only a few times. This sequence joins TRBV15 and TRBJ2-1, with TRBD1 as a possible D gene (6 bases). In germline, CDR1 is LNHNV, CDR2 YYDKDF (reference sequence). V lost 11 bases and J 0 bases, leaving 11 bases between the germline ends. This CDR3 comprises 13 residues. CDR3 amino acids: CASQGSSYNEQFF. Written as DNA, the CDR3 is TGTGCCTCCCAGGGGAGCTCCTACAATGAGCAGTTCTTC.

Only a few counts were recorded for this clone. The chain links TRBV11-1 to TRBJ2-1; tentatively, D is TRBD2 (5 bases). The CDR3 is 15 residues long. V lost 2 bases and J 5 bases, leaving 13 bases between the germline ends. From germline, CDR1 is SGHAT and CDR2 FQDESV (reference sequence). CDR3 DNA sequence: TGTGCCAGCAGCTTAACCGCGAGCGGTAACAATGAGCAGTTCTTC. This gives the protein CASSLTASGNNEQFF.

The J gene is TRBJ2-3, the V gene TRBV11-2; 8 positions agree with TRBD2. Losses at the gene ends were 8 bases for V and 3 bases for J; bases not matched to a gene: 10. Germline loops: CDR1 SGHAT, CDR2 FQNNGV. This CDR3 has 15 amino acids. The CDR3 region has the DNA TGTGCCAGCTACACCCGGGGGGGAGGAACAGATACGCAGTATTTT. Protein product: CASYTRGGGTDTQYF.

V gene TRBV4-1 combines with J gene TRBJ2-2; unclear D gene. CDR1 MGHRA and CDR2 YSYEKL come from the germline V gene. Trimming took 0 bases from V and 4 from J, leaving 6 bases between them. The CDR3 contains 14 residues. In DNA, the CDR3 is TGCGCCAGCAGCCAAGATTCCCTCACCGGGGAGCTGTTTTTT. This encodes CASSQDSLTGELFF.

The chain is built from TRBV6-5 and TRBJ1-6; D is ambiguous. Trimming cost V 2 bases and J 9 bases, with 11 bases left between them. The CDR3 sequence is 14 residues long. CDR1 and CDR2 (germline): MNHEY, SVGAGI. CDR3 bases: TGTGCCAGCAGTTACGGTCCCAATAGTTCACCCCTCCACTTT. Protein sequence: CASSYGPNSSPLHF.

This chain joins TRBV5-8 and TRBJ1-4; possible D gene TRBD1, 6 bases. V lost 3 bases, J lost 11 bases, and 14 bases lay in between. CDR1 and CDR2 (germline): SGHTS, YDEGEE. The CDR3 totals 13 residues. CDR3 coding DNA: TGTGCCAGCAGCTCGCCAGGGGCAGGGAAACTGTTTTTT. Encoded protein: CASSSPGAGKLFF.

V usage is TRBV6-1 and J usage is TRBJ2-7; 7 nucleotides line up with TRBD1. There are 14 residues in the CDR3. V shed 1 base, J shed 4 bases, and the junction held 4 bases outside the gene matches. Germline values: CDR1 MNHNS, CDR2 SASEGT. CDR3 in DNA: TGTGCCAGCAGTGAAGGAGGGACAGTGTACGAGCAGTACTTC. It codes for CASSEGGTVYEQYF.

V gene TRBV27 combines with J gene TRBJ2-4, with D possibly being TRBD1 (6 bases). The V gene's germline CDR1 is MNHEY and CDR2 SMNVEV (reference sequence). Trimming stripped 5 bases from V and 9 bases from J, with 20 bases between. The CDR3 is 15 amino acids. CDR3 nucleotide sequence: TGTGCCAGCAGTCCTCGGACAGTATCAGGGGCCATTCAGTACTTC. Encoded protein: CASSPRTVSGAIQYF.

The chain links TRBV5-1 to TRBJ2-7; 7 positions agree with TRBD1. V was pared by 4 bases and J by 1 base, with 2 bases of the junction left unmatched. The CDR3 covers 13 residues. Germline assignment: CDR1 SGHRS and CDR2 YFSETQ. In DNA, the CDR3 is TGCGCCAGCAGCACGGGACAGTCCTACGAGCAGTACTTC. Translated: CASSTGQSYEQYF.

The genes are TRBV7-9 and TRBJ2-1; no firm D call. Germline-derived CDR1 and CDR2 are SEHNR and FQNEAQ (reference sequence). V was clipped by 3 bases and J by 4 bases, with 13 bases between them. The CDR3 has 15 residues. The CDR3 here is CASSFRPGKYNEQFF. CDR3 nucleotide sequence: TGTGCCAGCAGCTTTCGCCCAGGAAAATACAATGAGCAGTTCTTC.

The chain couples TRBV6-5 to TRBJ2-7; 8 bases are a match to TRBD2. Unmatched junction bases numbered 13, after V lost 8 bases and J lost 4 bases. CDR3 size: 15 residues. The V gene's germline CDR1 is MNHEY and CDR2 SVGAGI. DNA for the CDR3: TGTGCCAGCGCACGTGGTCCCCGGGGGGGATACGAGCAGTACTTC. It translates to CASARGPRGGYEQYF.